One and the same sample provided the 18 T cell receptor beta chains below, sequenced in a study of Graves' ophthalmopathy and Graves' hyperthyroidism. For repertoire sequencing, the TCR beta CDR3 regions were amplified from RNA transcripts. The first-round RT-PCR employed HTBI primers together with the Qiagen OneStep RT-PCR kit. A multiplex PCR was then performed as the second round. One entry per CDR3 protein, called by TCRdb with MiXCR from the multiplex PCR reads. The table shows some 170,000 distinct CDR3 sequences, with approximately 40% occurring only once. The sequenced sample consisted of peripheral blood. The source of these receptors is a man aged 30 to 45 with Graves' ophthalmopathy.

V is TRBV25-1 and J is TRBJ1-2, with TRBD1 identical over 9 bases. The CDR3 is made up of 13 amino acids. Germline CDR1 reads MGHDK; CDR2 reads SYGVNS. J was trimmed by 8 bases and V by 7 bases; bases with no gene match: 8. CDR3 loop: CASTPGQGRGYTF. CDR3 nucleotides: TGTGCCAGCACACCCGGACAGGGGAGGGGCTACACCTTC.

This clonotype was found a few times. This chain uses TRBV12-3 or TRBV12-4 with TRBJ1-2; 7 positions agree with TRBD1. This CDR3 region has 14 residues. J gave up 6 bases and V 3 bases, and 7 bases lay outside the gene matches. Here the CDR3 DNA reads TGTGCCAGCAGTTTCGGCAGGGGGTACAATGGCTACACCTTC. It is translated as CASSFGRGYNGYTF.

This clonotype was counted at least ten times. The chain uses TRBV12-3 or TRBV12-4 and TRBJ2-7; D gene ambiguous. CDR3 length: 13 amino acids. V dropped 5 bases and J dropped 4 bases, with 12 bases sitting between them. The CDR3 loop reads CASSQDHVYEQYF. In DNA, the CDR3 is TGTGCCAGCAGTCAAGATCATGTTTACGAGCAGTACTTC.

This clonotype was seen at least ten times. The J gene is TRBJ1-2, the V gene TRBV19; 9 positions agree with TRBD1. Germline CDR1 reads LNHDA; CDR2 reads SQIVND (reference sequence). V was clipped by 0 bases and J by 5 bases; unmatched bases: 1. The CDR3 loop spans 14 amino acids. The CDR3 nucleotides read TGTGCCAGTAGTATAGATGGACAGGGGTATGGCTACACCTTC. Translation: CASSIDGQGYGYTF.

This clonotype was recorded many times. J is TRBJ1-5 and V is TRBV20-1, with 9 bases fitting TRBD1. J gave up 7 bases and V 5 bases, and 9 bases lay outside the gene matches. Germline CDR1 is DFQATT and CDR2 is SNEGSKA (reference sequence). The CDR3 extends over 14 amino acids. CDR3 nucleotides: TGCAGTGCTCCCCCGGGACAGGGCGGCCAGCCCCAGCATTTT. Amino acid sequence: CSAPPGQGGQPQHF.

This clonotype appeared a single time. This chain links TRBV2 with TRBJ2-7, with D possibly being TRBD1 (6 bases). The CDR3 extends over 14 amino acids. Trimming removed 4 bases from V and 0 bases from J, with 10 bases in between. Germline loops: CDR1 SNHLY, CDR2 FYNNEI. CDR3 sequence (DNA): TGTGCCAGCAGTGCACGGGGACACTCCTACGAGCAGTACTTC. Encoded protein: CASSARGHSYEQYF. Drawing the rest from reference TRBV2 and TRBJ2-7, the complete variable domain is EPEVTQTPSHQVTQMGQEVILRCVPISNHLYFYWYRQILGQKVEFLVSFYNNEISEKSEIFDDQFSVERPDGSNFTLKIRSTKLEDSAMYFCASSARGHSYEQYFGPGTRLTVT.

This clonotype was counted between two and nine times. The genes are TRBV24-1 and TRBJ1-2; unclear D gene. V lost 7 bases and J 8 bases, leaving 16 bases between the germline ends. Germline assignment: CDR1 KGHDR and CDR2 SFDVKD. The CDR3 length is 13 residues. The CDR3 coding sequence is TGTGCCACCAGCGCCAATTGGGGTTCCGGCTACACCTTC. Translation: CATSANWGSGYTF.

This clonotype was recorded at least ten times. The chain joins TRBV14 to TRBJ1-1; weak D call: TRBD1 (6 bases). The CDR3 is made up of 17 amino acids. Trimming took off 0 bases at V and 0 bases at J, with 14 bases between the two ends. Germline V CDR1 and CDR2: SGHDN, FVKESK. The DNA for the CDR3 is TGTGCCAGCAGCCAAGAGACAGGAGGGGGAATGAACACTGAAGCTTTCTTT. Protein product: CASSQETGGGMNTEAFF.

V and J are TRBV27 and TRBJ1-6; a weak D match, TRBD1 (5 bases). The CDR3 consists of 14 residues. Germline CDR1 MNHEY, CDR2 SMNVEV (reference sequence). Trimming took off 8 bases at V and 0 bases at J, with 8 bases between the two ends. The CDR3 nucleotides read TGTGCCAGCCGGGACCACTCCTATAATTCACCCCTCCACTTT. It yields the protein CASRDHSYNSPLHF.

This clonotype appeared many times. The J gene is TRBJ2-5, the V gene TRBV6-2 or TRBV6-3; no definite D call. V was pared by 6 bases and J by 1 base, with 12 bases between. Germline V gene data show CDR1 as MNHEY and CDR2 as SVGEGT. This CDR3 is built from 14 residues. The CDR3 region is CASRPGAVQETQYF. The CDR3 DNA is TGTGCCAGCAGGCCGGGCGCTGTCCAAGAGACCCAGTACTTC.

This clonotype was recorded many times. The genes are TRBV12-3 or TRBV12-4 and TRBJ1-5; weak D call: TRBD1 (5 bases). Deletions cut 5 bases from V and 0 bases from J, with 14 bases between. The CDR3 runs 16 residues. The CDR3 loop is CASSPRGDSSNQPQHF. CDR3 bases: TGTGCCAGCAGTCCCCGGGGAGACAGTAGCAATCAGCCCCAGCATTTT.

This clonotype was observed at least ten times. J is TRBJ1-5 and V is TRBV28, with D possibly being TRBD1 (6 bases). Germline loops: CDR1 MDHEN, CDR2 SYDVKM. The CDR3 spans 15 residues. V was cut by 6 bases and J by 0 bases, with 12 bases left in between. The CDR3 DNA follows: TGTGCCAGCAGCCCCGACAGGATTAGCAATCAGCCCCAGCATTTT. The encoded protein is CASSPDRISNQPQHF.

This clonotype was seen ten or more times. V and J are TRBV7-2 and TRBJ2-5; D is undetermined. Germline CDR1 is SGHTA and CDR2 is FQGNSA. V lost 1 base and J 4 bases, leaving 13 bases between the germline ends. CDR3 length: 15 residues. The CDR3 coding sequence is TGTGCCAGCAGCTTAGGGAGCATTGGACCAGAGACCCAGTACTTC. Residues: CASSLGSIGPETQYF.

This chain links TRBV2 with TRBJ2-1, with 16 bases fitting TRBD2. J was trimmed by 9 bases and V by 6 bases; bases with no gene match: 2. The CDR3 totals 14 residues. The germline V gene encodes CDR1 SNHLY and CDR2 FYNNEI. CDR3 DNA sequence: TGTGCCAGCAGGGGGACTAGCGGGAGGGGTGAGCAGTTCTTC. Its protein is CASRGTSGRGEQFF.

The V gene is TRBV24-1, the J gene TRBJ2-2; D may be TRBD2 (6 bases). CDR3 length: 15 residues. Germline V gives CDR1 KGHDR, CDR2 SFDVKD. Trimming left V 5 bases short and J 1 base short, with 10 bases between. DNA of the CDR3: TGTGCCACCAGTGCCGCGGGATGGAACACCGGGGAGCTGTTTTTT. Translation gives CATSAAGWNTGELFF.

This clonotype was counted many times. The V gene is TRBV30, the J gene TRBJ1-1; D is uncertain. In germline, CDR1 is GTSNPN, CDR2 SVGIG (reference sequence). V lost 4 bases, J lost 7 bases, and 10 bases lay in between. This CDR3 has 11 residues. CDR3 residues: CAWNIPREAFF. In nucleotides, the CDR3 is TGTGCCTGGAATATCCCACGTGAAGCTTTCTTT.

The chain has TRBV11-2 and TRBJ2-7, with D maybe TRBD2 (6 bases). V lost 5 bases to trimming and J lost 6 bases, with 14 bases between them. Germline CDR1 is SGHAT and CDR2 is FQNNGV. This CDR3 is 13 amino acids long. The CDR3 DNA sequence: TGTGCCAGCAGCCTCCCTAGACTAGGCGAGCAGTACTTC. It is translated as CASSLPRLGEQYF.

In this sample, this clonotype turned up a few times. V is TRBV5-1 and J is TRBJ2-7, with 8 bases aligning to TRBD1. This CDR3 comprises 13 residues. Losses at the gene ends were 7 bases for V and 3 bases for J; bases not matched to a gene: 6. Germline lookup yields CDR1 SGHRS and CDR2 YFSETQ. CDR3 residues: CASAAGQGYEQYF. Written as DNA, the CDR3 is TGCGCCAGCGCCGCCGGACAGGGCTACGAGCAGTACTTC.